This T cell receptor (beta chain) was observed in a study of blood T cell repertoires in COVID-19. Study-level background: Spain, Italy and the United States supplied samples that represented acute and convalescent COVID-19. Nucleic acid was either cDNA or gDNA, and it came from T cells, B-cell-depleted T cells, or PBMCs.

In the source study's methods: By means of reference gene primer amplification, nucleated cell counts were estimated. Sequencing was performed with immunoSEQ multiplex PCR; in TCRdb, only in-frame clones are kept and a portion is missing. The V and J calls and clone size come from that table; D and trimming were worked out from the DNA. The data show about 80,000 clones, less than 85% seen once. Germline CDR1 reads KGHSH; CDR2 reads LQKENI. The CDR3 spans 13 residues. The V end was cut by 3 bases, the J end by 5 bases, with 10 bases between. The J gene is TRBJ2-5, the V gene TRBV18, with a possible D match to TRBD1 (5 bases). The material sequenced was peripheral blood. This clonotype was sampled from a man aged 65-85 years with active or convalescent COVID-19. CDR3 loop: CASSPRVAETQYF. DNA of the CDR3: TGTGCCAGCTCACCCAGGGTTGCGGAGACCCAGTACTTC.